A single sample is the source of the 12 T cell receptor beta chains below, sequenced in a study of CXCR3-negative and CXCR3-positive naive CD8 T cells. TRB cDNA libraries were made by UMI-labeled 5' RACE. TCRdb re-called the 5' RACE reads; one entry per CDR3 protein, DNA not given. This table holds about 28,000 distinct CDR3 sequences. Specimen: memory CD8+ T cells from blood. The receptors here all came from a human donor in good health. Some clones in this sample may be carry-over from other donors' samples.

The CDR3 sequence is CATSSTGLAYNEQFF. The rearrangement links TRBV15 to TRBJ2-1. The CDR3 length is 15 residues. Germline-derived CDR1 and CDR2 are LNHNV and YYDKDF (reference sequence).

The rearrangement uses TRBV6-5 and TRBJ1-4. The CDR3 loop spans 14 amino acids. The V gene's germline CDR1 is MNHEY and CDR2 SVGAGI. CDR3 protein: CASSYTTGDEKLFF.

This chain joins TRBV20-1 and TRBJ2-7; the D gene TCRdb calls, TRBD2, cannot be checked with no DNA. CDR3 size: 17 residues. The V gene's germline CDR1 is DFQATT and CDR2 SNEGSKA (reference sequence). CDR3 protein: CSATLSERGVYSYEQYF.

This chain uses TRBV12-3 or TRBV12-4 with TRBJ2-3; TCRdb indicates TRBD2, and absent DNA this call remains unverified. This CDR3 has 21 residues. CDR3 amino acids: CASSLLDGLAGGIPSTDTQYF.

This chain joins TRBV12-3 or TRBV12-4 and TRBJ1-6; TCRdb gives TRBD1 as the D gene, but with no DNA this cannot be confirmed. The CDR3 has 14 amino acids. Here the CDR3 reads CASSSRDGNPPLHF.

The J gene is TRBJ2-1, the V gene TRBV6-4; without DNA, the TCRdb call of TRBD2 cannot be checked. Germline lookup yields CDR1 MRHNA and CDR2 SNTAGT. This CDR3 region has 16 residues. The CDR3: CASSDSGRATSNEQFF.

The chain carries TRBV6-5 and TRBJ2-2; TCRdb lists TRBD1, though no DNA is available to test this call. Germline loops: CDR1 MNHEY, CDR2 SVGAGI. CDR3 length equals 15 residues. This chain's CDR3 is CASSYSWDSTGELFF.

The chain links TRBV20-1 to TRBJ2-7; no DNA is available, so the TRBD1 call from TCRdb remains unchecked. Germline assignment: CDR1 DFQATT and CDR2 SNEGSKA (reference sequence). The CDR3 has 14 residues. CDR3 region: CSARGGQGAYEQYF.

The CDR3: CATSGRRGQGSYEQYF. The chain is built from TRBV15 and TRBJ2-7; no DNA is available, so the TRBD1 call from TCRdb remains unchecked. The CDR3 length is 16 residues. Germline CDR1 LNHNV, CDR2 YYDKDF (reference sequence).

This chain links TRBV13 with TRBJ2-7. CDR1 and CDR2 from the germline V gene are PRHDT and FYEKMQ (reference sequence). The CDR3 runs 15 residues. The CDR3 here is CASSLMMGSSYEQYF.

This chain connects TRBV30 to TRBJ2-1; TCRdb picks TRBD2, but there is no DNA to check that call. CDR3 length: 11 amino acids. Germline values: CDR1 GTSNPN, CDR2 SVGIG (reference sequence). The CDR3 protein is CAWRRGNEQFF.

This chain's CDR3 is CASSQDMSRANTGELFF. This chain connects TRBV4-1 to TRBJ2-2. The CDR3 loop spans 17 amino acids. Germline V gives CDR1 MGHRA, CDR2 YSYEKL.